This is a list of T cell receptor beta chains from one sample in a study of T cell responses to AZD1222 COVID-19 vaccine. The data were produced by immunoSEQ multiplex PCR, yet TCRdb's version contains in-frame clones alone and is incomplete. This repertoire shows about 140,000 clones, 92% found once; its top ten account for 3% to 3.5%. The sample consisted of peripheral blood, taken on day 0 of AZD1222 vaccination. Receptors were obtained from an adult in good health. CDR3s include the opening cysteine and the closing phenylalanine or tryptophan. Each record gives: V gene, J gene, clone size, D gene, CDR3 DNA, CDR3 protein. A D gene is named only where the DNA matches it firmly. Clone size appears in some rows only: once, few, many, or a class for an expanded clone.

TRBV28	TRBJ2-7	once	.	TGTGCCAGCCATAAATGGCGCCCGACAACCTACGAGCAGTACTTC	CASHKWRPTTYEQYF
TRBV12-3/TRBV12-4	TRBJ2-7	.	.	TGTGCCAGCAGTTACAGAGGCTACGAGCAGTACTTC	CASSYRGYEQYF
TRBV2	TRBJ2-7	.	.	TGTGCCAGCAGGCGGGACAGCCTCTACGAGCAGTACTTC	CASRRDSLYEQYF
TRBV6-1	TRBJ2-1	.	TRBD2	TGTGCCAGCAGTGAAGTTGGGGGAGGGAGGACTGAGCAGTTCTTC	CASSEVGGGRTEQFF
TRBV28	TRBJ1-4	once	.	TGTGCCAGCAGTCCTAGCCCCTCTAACCGGGGACTGTTTTTT	CASSPSPSNRGLFF
TRBV11-2	TRBJ1-2	.	TRBD1	TGTGCCAGCAGCTTTACAGGGGGGCACTATGGCTACACCTTC	CASSFTGGHYGYTF
TRBV11-2	TRBJ2-2	.	TRBD2	TGTGCCAGCAGCTCTCGACTAGCGGGAGACACCGGGGAGCTGTTTTTT	CASSSRLAGDTGELFF
TRBV18	TRBJ1-1	.	TRBD1	TGTGCCAGCTCACCCCGACAGGGGACGAACACTGAAGCTTTCTTT	CASSPRQGTNTEAFF
TRBV5-1	TRBJ2-2	.	.	TGCGCCAGCAGCTGGGGATCCACCGGGGAGCTGTTTTTT	CASSWGSTGELFF
TRBV5-1	TRBJ1-1	.	.	TGCGCCAGCGGTATAGGGCTGAACACTGAAGCTTTCTTT	CASGIGLNTEAFF
TRBV29-1	TRBJ2-6	.	.	TGCAGCGTTGAACTAGAGGCGGACGGTACTGGGGCCAACGTCCTGACTTTC	CSVELEADGTGANVLTF
TRBV10-3	TRBJ2-5	.	.	TGTGCCACCCAGGACTCAAGCGGGCCTAAAGAGACCCAGTACTTC	CATQDSSGPKETQYF
TRBV20-1	TRBJ2-1	.	.	TGCAGTGCCCGAGAGTTTAATGAGCAGTTCTTC	CSAREFNEQFF
TRBV7-9	TRBJ1-3	.	.	TGTGCCAGCAGCTTCGATATCTCTGGAAACACCATATATTTT	CASSFDISGNTIYF
TRBV24-1	TRBJ2-2	.	.	TGTGCCACCAGCTACAGGGCCACCGGGGAGCTGTTTTTT	CATSYRATGELFF
TRBV5-6	TRBJ2-5	once	.	TGTGCCAGCAGCTCCCGACTGGCGCAAGGGACCCAGTACTTC	CASSSRLAQGTQYF
TRBV2	TRBJ2-7	.	TRBD2	TGTGCCAGCAGTGAACTTTTACAGGGGCTTCCGACTAGCGGCGTTCACGAGCAGTACTTC	CASSELLQGLPTSGVHEQYF
TRBV30	TRBJ2-4	.	.	TGTGCCTGGAGTGCCCTGTCAGCTGAAAACATTCAGTACTTC	CAWSALSAENIQYF
TRBV7-9	TRBJ1-2	.	.	TGTGCCAGCAGCTTACGAGGGATCGGTTTAGAGGGCTACACCTTC	CASSLRGIGLEGYTF
TRBV27	TRBJ2-1	.	.	TGTGCCAGCGGCCCTAGCTTTCCTACTGGAAATGAGCAGTTCTTC	CASGPSFPTGNEQFF
TRBV25-1	TRBJ2-3	.	TRBD2	TGTGCCAGCAGTGACTCGGTAGCGGGATTGATGGCAGATACGCAGTATTTT	CASSDSVAGLMADTQYF
TRBV7-2	TRBJ2-3	once	.	TGTGCCAGCAGGTTCTCGGGCACAGATACGCAGTATTTT	CASRFSGTDTQYF